This paragraph reports one T cell receptor beta chain. As yet, its antigen is unknown. This sample is drawn from a study of beta chain features in type 1 diabetes. Study as a whole: Cell yields, gender and age were comparable in patients and healthy donors.

Regarding the study as a whole: Whether TCRB rearrangement is influenced by HLA type was left unresolved in this analysis. Shorter TCRB CDR3s, moderately but significantly so, marked every one of the four CD4+ subsets in Type 1 diabetes patients.

All of the isolated RNA was reverse transcribed, so expressed TCRB transcripts were sequenced. An average approximately 3.7 million reads came from naive, central memory and regulatory T cell samples. TCRdb's copy holds only in-frame clones and misses some; the assay was immunoSEQ multiplex PCR. The table shows roughly 230,000 clones, with 7.5% to 10% occurring only once. The V end lost 0 bases, the J end lost 1 base, and 11 bases lay between the germline ends. CDR3 length: 16 residues. The germline V gene encodes CDR1 SGDLS and CDR2 YYNGEE. Sequenced sample: naive CD4+ T cells from blood. This TCR came from a woman younger than 30 in good health. The chain links TRBV9 to TRBJ2-1; a weak D match, TRBD2 (5 bases). The CDR3: CASSVGGSISYNEQFF. The CDR3 bases are TGTGCCAGCAGCGTAGGAGGGAGTATATCCTACAATGAGCAGTTCTTC.